These T cell receptor beta chains were read from a single sample in a study of response to subunit inactivated influenza vaccine. Via MiXCR, TCRdb re-called the RT-PCR reads, giving one row per CDR3 protein. The profile covers about 650,000 distinct CDR3 sequences, with less than 20% appearing a single time and more than 9% taken by the ten largest. Sequences were derived from PBMCs from blood, sampled roughly 13 days after vaccination. These receptors were taken from a man aged 45-65 years who received an inactivated influenza vaccine. Both conserved end residues are part of each CDR3. Size is omitted from some rows. Given values are once, few, many or a class for expanded clones.

TRBJ2-4,-,TRBV7-9,CASSNYRQNIQYF
TRBJ1-2,-,TRBV6-1,CANSRGTNYGYTF
TRBJ2-2,-,TRBV6-1,CASSVGGDTGELFF
TRBJ2-3,-,TRBV4-3,CASSQETSGAGTDTQYF
TRBJ2-5,-,TRBV7-3,CASSPTTSETQYF
TRBJ2-3,few,TRBV10-2,CASSELQRGTQYF
TRBJ1-1,-,TRBV25-1,CASRRAGEAFF
TRBJ1-6,-,TRBV4-2,CASSQGRTYNSPLHF
TRBJ2-2,-,TRBV4-1,CASSQVVGRATGELFF
TRBJ1-5,few,TRBV20-1,CSATVRRGWGNQPQHF
TRBJ2-1,many,TRBV9,CASSVASGRAGEQFF
TRBJ2-1,few,TRBV25-1,CASSEQDQGEFF
TRBJ2-1,few,TRBV5-5,CASSWGARTEQFF
TRBJ1-2,-,TRBV30,CAWRRSQRGDGYTF
TRBJ2-6,-,TRBV4-3,CASSGTGSGVLTF
TRBJ2-7,few,TRBV7-9,CASSQTDYEQYF
TRBJ2-5,-,TRBV7-9,CASRKTGGPETQYF
TRBJ2-3,-,TRBV27,CASSWGDQATDTQYF
TRBJ1-1,-,TRBV20-1,CSARDTQRGTEAFF
TRBJ2-7,many,TRBV29-1,CSVEVGFGDYEQYF
TRBJ2-2,few,TRBV30,CAFTGTLNTGELFF
TRBJ2-5,-,TRBV11-1,CASSFWRGLAPEQQETQYF
TRBJ2-7,-,TRBV7-9,CASSLSGGDSYEQYF
TRBJ2-7,few,TRBV20-1,CSASTSATYEQYF
TRBJ2-1,many,TRBV7-9,CASCLWGNEQFF
TRBJ2-3,many,TRBV4-2,CASSTRQGKSTDTQYF
TRBJ1-1,many,TRBV12-3/TRBV12-4,CASSSRLNTEAFF
TRBJ2-3,-,TRBV20-1,CSAREIRTSGNTDTQYF
TRBJ2-7,many,TRBV28,CASSKPGQNYYEQYF
TRBJ1-2,-,TRBV6-1,CASRPTGFYGYTF
TRBJ1-2,few,TRBV10-3,CAIKDYLYGYTF
TRBJ1-1,few,TRBV20-1,CSARVSEMNTEAFF
TRBJ2-3,-,TRBV12-3/TRBV12-4,CASSPPRGGYSTDTQYF
TRBJ1-2,-,TRBV11-2,CASSPTSLGLYGYTF
TRBJ1-1,few,TRBV5-1,CASSLGFPNRQGPTFHTEAFF
TRBJ1-1,few,TRBV6-5,CASSYSPGGNTEAFF
TRBJ1-1,few,TRBV30,CAWEVGGDKAFF
TRBJ2-4,-,TRBV19,CASSTGTKNIQYF
TRBJ2-5,-,TRBV9,CASSGRGRQETQYF
TRBJ1-1,-,TRBV20-1,CSARDLEGLAFF
TRBJ2-5,few,TRBV10-3,CAISGGLAGGQETQYF
TRBJ1-1,-,TRBV7-2,CASLPGLNTEAFF
TRBJ2-7,once,TRBV15,CATSPRAGGPYEQYF
TRBJ1-5,-,TRBV6-1,CASSEAGVGPQHF
TRBJ1-1,many,TRBV7-2,CASSQVFPEAFF
TRBJ2-7,-,TRBV6-2/TRBV6-3,CASSFKGTYEQYF
TRBJ2-1,few,TRBV24-1,CATSDVTTGTDSYNEQFF